These T cell receptor beta chains were read from a single sample in a study of long-term antiretroviral therapy in people with HIV. The repertoire was sequenced with immunoSEQ multiplex PCR; TCRdb's copy has only in-frame clones and lacks some. The repertoire has tens of thousands of clones, about four fifths of them found once; the top ten carry 3.5% to 5%. The source was unsorted PBMCs, collected about 6.1 years after starting antiretroviral therapy. The receptors originated from a man aged 25 to 45 with HIV. CDR3s include the opening cysteine and the closing phenylalanine or tryptophan. Fields, in order: D gene, J gene, clone size, V gene, CDR3 protein, CDR3 DNA. A D gene is named only where the DNA matches it firmly. Where a row states a size, it is once, few, many or the class of an expanded clone; other rows omit it.

d_gene: NA
j_gene: TRBJ1-1
abundance: once
v_gene: TRBV28
CDR3aa: CASSLSHTEAFF
CDR3nt: TGTGCCAGCAGTCTAAGCCACACTGAAGCTTTCTTT

d_gene: TRBD1
j_gene: TRBJ2-7
abundance: NA
v_gene: TRBV7-9
CDR3aa: CASSLAVKDGTENYEQYF
CDR3nt: TGTGCCAGCAGCTTAGCAGTCAAGGACGGGACAGAAAACTACGAGCAGTACTTC

d_gene: NA
j_gene: TRBJ2-6
abundance: NA
v_gene: TRBV28
CDR3aa: CASSLSSAGANVLTF
CDR3nt: TGTGCCAGCAGTTTATCTAGCGCTGGGGCCAACGTCCTGACTTTC

d_gene: NA
j_gene: TRBJ2-7
abundance: few
v_gene: TRBV11-2
CDR3aa: CASRPLMAYEQYF
CDR3nt: TGTGCCAGCAGGCCCCTTATGGCCTACGAGCAGTACTTC

d_gene: NA
j_gene: TRBJ1-2
abundance: NA
v_gene: TRBV11-2
CDR3aa: CASSFWGSGDYGYTF
CDR3nt: TGTGCCAGCAGCTTTTGGGGGAGCGGCGACTATGGCTACACCTTC

d_gene: NA
j_gene: TRBJ1-5
abundance: NA
v_gene: TRBV28
CDR3aa: CASSSEYLGGDNQPQHF
CDR3nt: TGTGCCAGCAGTTCCGAATACCTCGGAGGTGACAATCAGCCCCAGCATTTT

d_gene: TRBD1
j_gene: TRBJ1-3
abundance: NA
v_gene: TRBV18
CDR3aa: CASSPPAQGNTIYF
CDR3nt: TGTGCCAGCTCACCACCGGCACAGGGGAACACCATATATTTT

d_gene: NA
j_gene: TRBJ1-3
abundance: NA
v_gene: TRBV7-2
CDR3aa: CASSLYDRAASGNTIYF
CDR3nt: TGTGCCAGCAGCTTGTACGACAGAGCCGCCTCTGGAAACACCATATATTTT

d_gene: NA
j_gene: TRBJ1-3
abundance: NA
v_gene: TRBV6-5
CDR3aa: CASLDAGSGNTIYF
CDR3nt: TGTGCCAGCCTTGACGCAGGCTCTGGAAACACCATATATTTT

d_gene: TRBD1
j_gene: TRBJ2-7
abundance: NA
v_gene: TRBV7-3
CDR3aa: CASSLGTGGTYEQYF
CDR3nt: TGTGCCAGCAGCTTAGGGACAGGGGGAACCTACGAGCAGTACTTC

d_gene: NA
j_gene: TRBJ1-5
abundance: NA
v_gene: TRBV29-1
CDR3aa: CSVEEKRDQPQHF
CDR3nt: TGCAGCGTTGAGGAAAAGAGGGATCAGCCCCAGCATTTT

d_gene: TRBD1
j_gene: TRBJ1-1
abundance: NA
v_gene: TRBV7-2
CDR3aa: CASSSEFGQGTEAFF
CDR3nt: TGTGCCAGCAGCTCCGAATTCGGACAGGGAACTGAAGCTTTCTTT

d_gene: TRBD1
j_gene: TRBJ2-7
abundance: few
v_gene: TRBV2
CDR3aa: CASGQGRGYEQYF
CDR3nt: TGTGCCAGTGGACAGGGGCGGGGATACGAGCAGTACTTC

d_gene: TRBD1
j_gene: TRBJ2-5
abundance: few
v_gene: TRBV5-4
CDR3aa: CASSPGTEETQYF
CDR3nt: TGTGCCAGCAGTCCAGGGACAGAAGAGACCCAGTACTTC

d_gene: NA
j_gene: TRBJ1-1
abundance: NA
v_gene: TRBV9
CDR3aa: CASSPGRSSLTEAFF
CDR3nt: TGTGCCAGCAGCCCGGGACGCAGTTCTCTTACTGAAGCTTTCTTT

d_gene: NA
j_gene: TRBJ1-1
abundance: few
v_gene: TRBV18
CDR3aa: CASSPRGNTEAFF
CDR3nt: TGTGCCAGCTCACCACGGGGAAACACTGAAGCTTTCTTT

d_gene: NA
j_gene: TRBJ1-2
abundance: NA
v_gene: TRBV7-9
CDR3aa: CASTLPGGPNYGYTF
CDR3nt: TGTGCCAGCACCCTTCCCGGGGGTCCTAACTATGGCTACACCTTC

d_gene: NA
j_gene: TRBJ2-1
abundance: NA
v_gene: TRBV18
CDR3aa: CASSPETADNEQFF
CDR3nt: TGTGCCAGCTCACCAGAAACAGCCGACAATGAGCAGTTCTTC

d_gene: NA
j_gene: TRBJ1-5
abundance: NA
v_gene: TRBV5-6
CDR3aa: CASAEGRSNQPQHF
CDR3nt: TGTGCCAGCGCCGAGGGAAGAAGTAATCAGCCCCAGCATTTT

d_gene: NA
j_gene: TRBJ2-2
abundance: NA
v_gene: TRBV7-9
CDR3aa: CASSWTIPGELFF
CDR3nt: TGTGCCAGCAGCTGGACTATCCCCGGGGAGCTGTTTTTT

d_gene: NA
j_gene: TRBJ2-1
abundance: few
v_gene: TRBV6-1
CDR3aa: CASSEVTGSYNEQFF
CDR3nt: TGTGCCAGCAGTGAAGTAACAGGCTCCTACAATGAGCAGTTCTTC

d_gene: NA
j_gene: TRBJ2-3
abundance: once
v_gene: TRBV7-8
CDR3aa: CASSHRSSTDTQYF
CDR3nt: TGTGCCAGCAGCCACCGCTCTAGCACAGATACGCAGTATTTT

d_gene: NA
j_gene: TRBJ1-1
abundance: few
v_gene: TRBV5-4
CDR3aa: CASSLVAHEAFF
CDR3nt: TGTGCCAGCAGCTTGGTGGCCCACGAAGCTTTCTTT

d_gene: NA
j_gene: TRBJ2-7
abundance: NA
v_gene: TRBV4-3
CDR3aa: CASSQEYAGVEEQYF
CDR3nt: TGCGCCAGCAGCCAAGAATATGCAGGGGTGGAGGAGCAGTACTTC

d_gene: TRBD2
j_gene: TRBJ2-7
abundance: NA
v_gene: TRBV11-3
CDR3aa: CASSLASGRDEQYF
CDR3nt: TGTGCCAGCAGCTTAGCTAGCGGGAGAGACGAGCAGTACTTC

d_gene: NA
j_gene: TRBJ2-2
abundance: NA
v_gene: TRBV11-2
CDR3aa: CASSPWRQGSWAGELFF
CDR3nt: TGTGCCAGCAGCCCGTGGCGTCAGGGAAGTTGGGCCGGGGAGCTGTTTTTT

d_gene: NA
j_gene: TRBJ1-6
abundance: few
v_gene: TRBV6-4
CDR3aa: CASSDRGNSPLHF
CDR3nt: TGTGCCAGCAGTGACAGGGGTAATTCACCCCTCCACTTT

d_gene: TRBD1
j_gene: TRBJ2-7
abundance: NA
v_gene: TRBV10-1
CDR3aa: CASSESVTGGRDEQYF
CDR3nt: TGCGCCAGCAGTGAGTCTGTGACAGGGGGCAGGGACGAGCAGTACTTC

d_gene: NA
j_gene: TRBJ1-1
abundance: NA
v_gene: TRBV28
CDR3aa: CAWGRNTEAFF
CDR3nt: TGTGCTTGGGGCAGGAACACTGAAGCTTTCTTT

d_gene: NA
j_gene: TRBJ1-2
abundance: once
v_gene: TRBV9
CDR3aa: CASSVSTPNYGYTF
CDR3nt: TGTGCCAGCAGCGTAAGCACCCCTAACTATGGCTACACCTTC

d_gene: TRBD1
j_gene: TRBJ2-6
abundance: NA
v_gene: TRBV7-9
CDR3aa: CASSLGTGKSGANVLTF
CDR3nt: TGTGCCAGCAGCTTAGGGACAGGGAAATCTGGGGCCAACGTCCTGACTTTC

d_gene: NA
j_gene: TRBJ1-2
abundance: few
v_gene: TRBV10-3
CDR3aa: CAISESDGGVVNGYTF
CDR3nt: TGTGCCATCAGTGAGTCGGATGGGGGGGTAGTCAATGGCTACACCTTC

d_gene: NA
j_gene: TRBJ2-1
abundance: NA
v_gene: TRBV6-5
CDR3aa: CASSYSVLGPNEQFF
CDR3nt: TGTGCCAGCAGTTACTCGGTGTTGGGCCCAAATGAGCAGTTCTTC

d_gene: TRBD1
j_gene: TRBJ1-4
abundance: NA
v_gene: TRBV5-4
CDR3aa: CASSLGGQGVEKLFF
CDR3nt: TGTGCCAGCAGCTTGGGGGGACAGGGGGTCGAAAAACTGTTTTTT

d_gene: NA
j_gene: TRBJ2-6
abundance: NA
v_gene: TRBV29-1
CDR3aa: CSVEAGFSGANVLTF
CDR3nt: TGCAGCGTTGAGGCAGGGTTCTCTGGGGCCAACGTCCTGACTTTC

d_gene: TRBD2
j_gene: TRBJ2-3
abundance: NA
v_gene: TRBV6-1
CDR3aa: CASSATSGGADTQYF
CDR3nt: TGTGCCAGCAGCGCTACTAGCGGGGGGGCAGATACGCAGTATTTT

d_gene: TRBD2
j_gene: TRBJ2-3
abundance: once
v_gene: TRBV5-1
CDR3aa: CASSPGAGLAGTADTQYF
CDR3nt: TGCGCCAGCAGCCCAGGAGCGGGGCTAGCGGGGACCGCAGATACGCAGTATTTT

d_gene: NA
j_gene: TRBJ2-7
abundance: NA
v_gene: TRBV30
CDR3aa: CAWSAANEQYF
CDR3nt: TGTGCCTGGAGTGCAGCAAACGAGCAGTACTTC

d_gene: NA
j_gene: TRBJ2-7
abundance: NA
v_gene: TRBV7-8
CDR3aa: CASSLVRTIAYEQYF
CDR3nt: TGTGCCAGCAGCTTAGTTCGGACTATCGCGTACGAGCAGTACTTC

d_gene: TRBD1
j_gene: TRBJ1-3
abundance: NA
v_gene: TRBV7-2
CDR3aa: CASSKVPGQGTSGNTIYF
CDR3nt: TGTGCCAGCAGCAAAGTCCCGGGACAGGGGACCTCTGGAAACACCATATATTTT

d_gene: NA
j_gene: TRBJ1-2
abundance: NA
v_gene: TRBV21-1
CDR3aa: CASSKGKQESWYGYTF
CDR3nt: TGTGCCAGCAGCAAAGGGAAACAGGAGTCGTGGTATGGCTACACCTTC

d_gene: TRBD1
j_gene: TRBJ2-3
abundance: NA
v_gene: TRBV7-9
CDR3aa: CASSAGQVTDTQYF
CDR3nt: TGTGCCAGCAGCGCCGGACAGGTAACAGATACGCAGTATTTT

d_gene: TRBD1
j_gene: TRBJ1-2
abundance: NA
v_gene: TRBV28
CDR3aa: CASSHGGQAGNYGYTF
CDR3nt: TGTGCCAGCAGCCACGGAGGACAGGCTGGAAACTATGGCTACACCTTC

d_gene: NA
j_gene: TRBJ1-2
abundance: NA
v_gene: TRBV4-2
CDR3aa: CASSQDGDTSFNYGYTF
CDR3nt: TGTGCCAGCAGCCAAGATGGGGACACGTCCTTTAACTATGGCTACACCTTC

d_gene: TRBD1
j_gene: TRBJ1-5
abundance: NA
v_gene: TRBV30
CDR3aa: CAYGQENNQPQHF
CDR3nt: TGTGCCTACGGACAGGAAAACAATCAGCCCCAGCATTTT

d_gene: NA
j_gene: TRBJ1-2
abundance: few
v_gene: TRBV4-1
CDR3aa: CASSPDGAGYGYTF
CDR3nt: TGCGCCAGCAGCCCAGATGGGGCGGGCTATGGCTACACCTTC

d_gene: TRBD1
j_gene: TRBJ2-2
abundance: NA
v_gene: TRBV11-1
CDR3aa: CASSLALGGSGELFF
CDR3nt: TGTGCCAGCAGCTTAGCCTTAGGGGGCAGCGGGGAGCTGTTTTTT

d_gene: TRBD1
j_gene: TRBJ2-7
abundance: NA
v_gene: TRBV4-1
CDR3aa: CASSQDRVREQYF
CDR3nt: TGCGCCAGCAGCCAGGACAGGGTACGAGAGCAGTACTTC